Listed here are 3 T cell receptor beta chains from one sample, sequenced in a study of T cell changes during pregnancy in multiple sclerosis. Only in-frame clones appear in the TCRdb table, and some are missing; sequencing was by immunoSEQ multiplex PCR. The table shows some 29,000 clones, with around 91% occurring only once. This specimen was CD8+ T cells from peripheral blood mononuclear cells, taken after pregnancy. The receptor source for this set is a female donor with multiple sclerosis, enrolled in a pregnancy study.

Here the CDR3 DNA reads TGTGCCAGCAGCTCATCTTTCCTAGCGGGAATGTCCGGGGAGCTGTTTTTT. Protein: CASSSSFLAGMSGELFF. The chain carries TRBV11-2 and TRBJ2-2; TRBD2 matches at 9 bases. The trim removed 4 bases at V and 6 bases at J, leaving 12 bases unmatched. This CDR3 comprises 17 residues. Per the germline V gene, CDR1 is SGHAT and CDR2 is FQNNGV.

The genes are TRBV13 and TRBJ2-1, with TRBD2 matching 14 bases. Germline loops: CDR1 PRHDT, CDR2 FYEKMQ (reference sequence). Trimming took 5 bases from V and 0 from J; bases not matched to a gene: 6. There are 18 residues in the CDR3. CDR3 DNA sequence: TGTGCCAGCAGCGCCGGGACTAGCGGGAGTTCCTCCTACAATGAGCAGTTCTTC. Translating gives CASSAGTSGSSSYNEQFF. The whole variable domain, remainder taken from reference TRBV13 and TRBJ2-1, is AAGVIQSPRHLIKEKRETATLKCYPIPRHDTVYWYQQGPGQDPQFLISFYEKMQSDKGSIPDRFSAQQFSDYHSELNMSSLELGDSALYFCASSAGTSGSSSYNEQFFGPGTRLTVL.

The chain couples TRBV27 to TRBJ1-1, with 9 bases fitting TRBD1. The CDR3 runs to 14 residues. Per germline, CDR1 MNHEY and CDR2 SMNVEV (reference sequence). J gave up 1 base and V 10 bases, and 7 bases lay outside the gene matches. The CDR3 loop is CATFTGQGNTEAFF. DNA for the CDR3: TGTGCCACCTTTACGGGACAGGGGAACACTGAAGCTTTCTTT.